These 23 T cell receptor beta chains came from one sample sequenced in a study of post-analysis software for immune sequencing data. General study findings and limits: Four or five TRBV segments occurring more often in patients than controls included TRBV5-6, TRBV5-1 and TRBV20-1.

No antigen has been identified for these receptors. Unique-molecular-identifier-tagged TCR beta cDNA libraries were used. TCRdb re-called the PCR reads with MiXCR, one entry per CDR3 protein. Here the sample spans roughly 620,000 distinct CDR3 sequences, roughly 46% being singletons. Sequenced input: blood. The receptors originated from a girl aged 5-17 years with multiple sclerosis.

The V gene is TRBV20-1, the J gene TRBJ1-5; a possible D gene is TRBD1 (5 bases). V dropped 3 bases and J dropped 4 bases, with 7 bases sitting between them. The CDR3 covers 12 residues. Germline V gene data show CDR1 as DFQATT and CDR2 as SNEGSKA (reference sequence). CDR3 bases: TGCAGTGCTAGCAGGGCGAATCAGCCCCAGCATTTT. It encodes CSASRANQPQHF.

V usage is TRBV10-1 and J usage is TRBJ2-7; the D is unclear. Germline assignment: CDR1 WNHNN and CDR2 SYGVQD (reference sequence). V lost 3 bases and J 4 bases, leaving 7 bases between the germline ends. CDR3 length: 12 amino acids. The CDR3 sequence is CASSDSAYEQYF. The CDR3 region has the DNA TGCGCCAGCAGTGATTCAGCGTACGAGCAGTACTTC.

The chain employs TRBV7-9 and TRBJ1-5, with a weak D call TRBD1 (6 bases). This CDR3 spans 16 amino acids. Germline V gene data show CDR1 as SEHNR and CDR2 as FQNEAQ (reference sequence). V shed 5 bases and J shed 6 bases, with 20 bases lying between them. This chain's CDR3 is CASSPGVTGMGQPQHF. CDR3 bases: TGTGCCAGCAGCCCAGGGGTTACAGGGATGGGTCAGCCCCAGCATTTT.

With respect to this clonotype: The germline gene is not matched at one end of the junction; a read error may be the cause. The chain joins TRBV12-3 or TRBV12-4 to TRBJ1-5; 8 bases are a match to TRBD1. The CDR3 totals 15 residues. CDR3 sequence: CARSGTGLSNQPQHF. Written as DNA, the CDR3 is TGTGCCCGCAGTGGGACAGGACTGAGCAATCAGCCCCAGCATTTT.

This clonotype came up a few times. The V gene is TRBV7-9, the J gene TRBJ2-5; 11 bases line up with TRBD2. The CDR3 contains 15 residues. CDR1 is SEHNR, CDR2 FQNEAQ, per germline (reference sequence). Losses at the gene ends were 0 bases for V and 11 bases for J; bases not matched to a gene: 8. In nucleotides, the CDR3 is TGTGCCAGCAGCTTAGCTTTACTAGCGGGAGATGAGCAGTACTTC. Protein product: CASSLALLAGDEQYF. Variable domain in full (rest from reference TRBV7-9 and TRBJ2-5): DTGVSQNPRHKITKRGQNVTFRCDPISEHNRLYWYRQTLGQGPEFLTYFQNEAQLEKSRLLSDRFSAERPKGSFSTLEIQRTEQGDSAMYLCASSLALLAGDEQYFGPGTRLLVL.

The chain has TRBV2 and TRBJ1-5; 7 bases line up with TRBD1. The CDR3 is made up of 14 amino acids. Trimming cost V 6 bases and J 7 bases; bases outside gene matches: 9. Germline CDR1 and CDR2: SNHLY and FYNNEI. Written as DNA, the CDR3 is TGTGCCAGCAGCAGACAGGGTGCCGAACAGCCCCAGCATTTT. It is translated as CASSRQGAEQPQHF.

This clonotype was seen a few times. This chain links TRBV6-5 with TRBJ2-1, with 8 bases aligning to TRBD1. V lost 4 bases, J lost 0 bases, and 8 bases stayed unmatched. Germline V lookup: CDR1 MNHEY, CDR2 SVGAGI. The CDR3 extends over 17 amino acids. The CDR3 spells CASSFMLGTGSYNEQFF. The CDR3 region has the DNA TGTGCCAGCAGTTTCATGCTCGGGACAGGCTCCTACAATGAGCAGTTCTTC.

The J gene is TRBJ2-7, the V gene TRBV7-9, with 7 bases identical to TRBD1. The germline CDR1 and CDR2 sequences are SEHNR and FQNEAQ (reference sequence). The ends lost 2 bases at V and 3 bases at J; junction bases unmatched: 4. This CDR3 spans 14 amino acids. The CDR3: CASSLWTGGYEQYF. CDR3 bases: TGTGCCAGCAGCTTATGGACAGGAGGCTACGAGCAGTACTTC.

The chain employs TRBV10-3 and TRBJ2-7; tentatively, D is TRBD1 (7 bases). Between the trimmed V and J ends, which lost 8 bases and 5 bases, there was a span of 16 bases. Per germline, CDR1 ENHRY and CDR2 SYGVKD. This CDR3 is 13 amino acids long. CDR3 bases: TGTGCCATCGGGGGCAGGGGGGTCAACGAGCAGTACTTC. Translated, it gives CAIGGRGVNEQYF.

V usage is TRBV4-1 and J usage is TRBJ1-2; D unclear. This CDR3 is 16 amino acids long. Per germline, CDR1 MGHRA and CDR2 YSYEKL. Trimming pared 0 bases from V and 6 bases from J, leaving 17 bases between. CDR3 nucleotide sequence: TGCGCCAGCAGCCAAGATCGTGGTACACTTCTCAATGGCTACACCTTC. Protein product: CASSQDRGTLLNGYTF.

This chain connects TRBV10-3 to TRBJ2-1, with a weak D call TRBD2 (6 bases). The germline V gene encodes CDR1 ENHRY and CDR2 SYGVKD. V lost 8 bases, J lost 1 base, and 12 bases lay in between. This CDR3 comprises 14 residues. The CDR3 region has the DNA TGTGCCATCTCGGGAGTAGGGTCCTACAATGAGCAGTTCTTC. Translation gives CAISGVGSYNEQFF.

The chain carries TRBV24-1 and TRBJ2-5; D unclear. The V and J ends lost 8 bases and 4 bases respectively, with 7 bases between them. Germline CDR1 and CDR2: KGHDR and SFDVKD. The CDR3 contains 11 residues. The CDR3 here is CATTPGETQYF. The CDR3 DNA is TGTGCCACCACCCCCGGAGAGACCCAGTACTTC.

The CDR3 is CASSFGSGNLANYGYTF. In nucleotides, the CDR3 is TGCGCCAGCAGCTTTGGGTCAGGGAACCTAGCTAACTATGGCTACACCTTC. This chain joins TRBV5-1 and TRBJ1-2; possibly TRBD1 for D (5 bases). The CDR3 covers 17 residues. V lost 2 bases and J lost 0, with 17 bases in between. Germline V gives CDR1 SGHRS, CDR2 YFSETQ.

The chain combines TRBV12-5 with TRBJ1-5; 8 nucleotides match TRBD1. CDR3 size: 16 residues. Unmatched junction bases numbered 14, after V lost 4 bases and J lost 9 bases. Germline values: CDR1 LGHNT, CDR2 FRNRAP. The CDR3 loop reads CASGSTGTGGYAPQHF. CDR3 sequence (DNA): TGTGCTAGTGGTTCCACCGGGACAGGTGGTTATGCGCCCCAGCATTTT.

This clonotype appeared a few times. The V call is TRBV11-1, the J call TRBJ2-1, with 9 nucleotides matching TRBD1. The germline CDR1 and CDR2 sequences are SGHAT and FQDESV (reference sequence). This CDR3 has 14 residues. Losses at the gene ends were 5 bases for V and 5 bases for J; bases not matched to a gene: 4. The CDR3 sequence: CASSPQGAHNEQFF. In DNA, the CDR3 is TGTGCCAGCAGCCCACAGGGGGCCCACAATGAGCAGTTCTTC.

This clonotype was recorded many times. This chain uses TRBV20-1 with TRBJ2-1; D might be TRBD2 (6 bases). The V gene's germline CDR1 is DFQATT and CDR2 SNEGSKA (reference sequence). The CDR3 sequence is 13 residues long. V lost 2 bases and J 7 bases, leaving 12 bases between the germline ends. CDR3 residues: CSARTLEGNEQFF. DNA for the CDR3: TGCAGTGCTAGAACCTTGGAGGGGAATGAGCAGTTCTTC.

Only a few counts were recorded for this clonotype. This sequence joins TRBV3-1 and TRBJ2-1; either TRBD1 or TRBD2 may supply D (6 bases each). The CDR3 runs to 15 residues. CDR1 and CDR2 from the germline V gene are LGHDT and YNNKEL (reference sequence). With 2 bases removed from V and 6 bases from J, the gap between germline ends came to 14 bases. Here the CDR3 reads CASSQFGGPGNEQFF. The CDR3 DNA reads TGTGCCAGCAGCCAATTTGGGGGGCCGGGCAATGAGCAGTTCTTC.

This sequence joins TRBV18 and TRBJ2-5; no reliable D call. The CDR3 runs 16 residues. Germline V gene lookup returns CDR1 KGHSH and CDR2 LQKENI. V was shortened by 2 bases and J by 5 bases, with 18 bases between the two germline ends. CDR3 in amino acids: CASSPMAAGLSETQYF. The CDR3 region has the DNA TGTGCCAGCTCACCAATGGCAGCCGGGTTGAGTGAGACCCAGTACTTC.

This chain uses TRBV20-1 with TRBJ2-6, with 8 bases that match TRBD1. J gave up 2 bases and V 4 bases, and 4 bases lay outside the gene matches. CDR1 and CDR2 from the germline V gene are DFQATT and SNEGSKA (reference sequence). CDR3 length: 15 residues. The CDR3, as DNA: TGCAGTGCTATGACAGGGGTAGCTGGGGCCAACGTCCTGACTTTC. Protein product: CSAMTGVAGANVLTF.

This chain joins TRBV12-3 or TRBV12-4 and TRBJ2-3; 7 bases fit TRBD2. This CDR3 contains 12 residues. The V segment lost 7 bases and the J segment 5 bases; nucleotides outside the gene matches: 3. For the CDR3, the DNA is TGTGCCAGCACCTTAGCGGGAGATACGCAGTATTTT. Protein: CASTLAGDTQYF.

The CDR3 coding sequence is TGTGCCAGCAGCTCGGAGGGGACACCCTATGGCTACACCTTC. Translation gives CASSSEGTPYGYTF. The V gene is TRBV13, the J gene TRBJ1-2, with D possibly being TRBD1 (6 bases). The CDR3 runs to 14 residues. CDR1 and CDR2 (germline): PRHDT, FYEKMQ (reference sequence). Trimming pared 4 bases from V and 4 bases from J, leaving 13 bases between.

This chain joins TRBV28 and TRBJ2-7; TRBD1 matches 10 bases. Trimming took 5 bases from V and 3 from J; bases not matched to a gene: 7. Per germline, CDR1 MDHEN and CDR2 SYDVKM. The CDR3 is 15 amino acids. In nucleotides, the CDR3 is TGTGCCAGCAGTCCCCGGGACAGGGGAGACTACGAGCAGTACTTC. This encodes CASSPRDRGDYEQYF.

There are many counts of this clonotype. The V call is TRBV15, the J call TRBJ2-5; D call uncertain. The V gene's germline CDR1 is LNHNV and CDR2 YYDKDF (reference sequence). V gave up 5 bases and J gave up 5 bases, with 12 bases separating them. The CDR3 extends over 13 amino acids. As DNA, the CDR3 is TGTGCCACCAGCTCAACGGGTGGGGAGACCCAGTACTTC. It is translated as CATSSTGGETQYF.